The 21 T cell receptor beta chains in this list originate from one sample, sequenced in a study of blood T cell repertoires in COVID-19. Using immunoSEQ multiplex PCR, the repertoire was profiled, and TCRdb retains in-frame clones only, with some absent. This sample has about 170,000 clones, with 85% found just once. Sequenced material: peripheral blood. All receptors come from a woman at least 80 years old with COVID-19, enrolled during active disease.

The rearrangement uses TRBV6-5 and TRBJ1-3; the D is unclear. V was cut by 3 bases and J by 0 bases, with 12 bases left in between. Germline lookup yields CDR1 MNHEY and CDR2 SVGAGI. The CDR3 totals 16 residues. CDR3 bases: TGTGCCAGCAGTTATGAACCTGGGCGCTCTGGAAACACCATATATTTT. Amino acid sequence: CASSYEPGRSGNTIYF.

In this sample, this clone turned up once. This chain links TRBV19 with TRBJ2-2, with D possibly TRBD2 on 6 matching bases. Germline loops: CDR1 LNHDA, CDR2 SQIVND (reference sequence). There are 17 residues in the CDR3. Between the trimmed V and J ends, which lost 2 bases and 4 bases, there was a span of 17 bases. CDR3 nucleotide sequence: TGTGCCAGTAGTATACCCGGGATAGCGGCATCCACCGGGGAGCTGTTTTTT. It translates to CASSIPGIAASTGELFF.

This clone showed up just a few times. CDR3: CATSRIGTGNEKLFF. The CDR3 DNA reads as TGTGCCACCAGCAGAATAGGGACAGGGAATGAAAAACTGTTTTTT. The V and J genes are TRBV15 and TRBJ1-4; 9 bases are a match to TRBD1. Germline CDR1 is LNHNV and CDR2 is YYDKDF (reference sequence). V dropped 2 bases and J dropped 5; count of bases not matched to a gene: 3. The CDR3 is made up of 15 amino acids.

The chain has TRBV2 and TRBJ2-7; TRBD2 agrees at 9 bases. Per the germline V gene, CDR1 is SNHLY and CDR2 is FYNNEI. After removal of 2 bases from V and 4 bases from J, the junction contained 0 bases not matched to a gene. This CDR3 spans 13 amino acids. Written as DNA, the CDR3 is TGTGCCAGCAGTGAACTAGCGGGGTACGAGCAGTACTTC. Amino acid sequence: CASSELAGYEQYF.

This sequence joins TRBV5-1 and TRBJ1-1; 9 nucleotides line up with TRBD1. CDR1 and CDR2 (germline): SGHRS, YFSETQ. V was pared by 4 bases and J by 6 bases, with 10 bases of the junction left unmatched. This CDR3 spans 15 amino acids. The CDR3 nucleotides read TGCGCCAGCAGCCTACGGACAGGGGTGGGTTCTGAAGCTTTCTTT. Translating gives CASSLRTGVGSEAFF.

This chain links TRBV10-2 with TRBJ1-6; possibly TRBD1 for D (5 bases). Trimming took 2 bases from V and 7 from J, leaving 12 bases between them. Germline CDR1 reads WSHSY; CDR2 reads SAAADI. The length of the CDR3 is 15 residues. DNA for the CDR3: TGCGCCAGCAGTGAGCAGGGTCCGGGCAATTCACCCCTCCACTTT. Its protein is CASSEQGPGNSPLHF.

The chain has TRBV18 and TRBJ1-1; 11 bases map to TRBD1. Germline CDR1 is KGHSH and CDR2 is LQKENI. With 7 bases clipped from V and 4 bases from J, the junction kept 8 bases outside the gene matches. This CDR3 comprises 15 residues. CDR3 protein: CASFGQGAALTEAFF. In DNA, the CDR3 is TGTGCCAGCTTCGGACAGGGGGCGGCCCTCACTGAAGCTTTCTTT.

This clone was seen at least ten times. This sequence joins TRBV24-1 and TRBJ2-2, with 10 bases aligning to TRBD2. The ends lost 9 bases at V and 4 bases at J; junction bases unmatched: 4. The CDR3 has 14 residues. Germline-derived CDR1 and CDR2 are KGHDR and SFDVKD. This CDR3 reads CATQLAGITGELFF. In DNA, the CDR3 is TGTGCCACCCAACTAGCGGGGATCACCGGGGAGCTGTTTTTT.

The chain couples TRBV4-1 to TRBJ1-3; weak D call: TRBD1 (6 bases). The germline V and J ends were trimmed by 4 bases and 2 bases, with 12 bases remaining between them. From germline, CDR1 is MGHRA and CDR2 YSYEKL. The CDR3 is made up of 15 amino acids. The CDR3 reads CASSLYDRTGNTIYF. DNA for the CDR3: TGCGCCAGCAGCCTTTACGACAGGACTGGAAACACCATATATTTT.

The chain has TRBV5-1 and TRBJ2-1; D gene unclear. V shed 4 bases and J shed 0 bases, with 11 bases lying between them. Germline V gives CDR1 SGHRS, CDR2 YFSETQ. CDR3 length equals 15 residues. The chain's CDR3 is CASSLEVGSYNEQFF. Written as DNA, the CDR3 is TGCGCCAGCAGCCTAGAGGTGGGCTCCTACAATGAGCAGTTCTTC.

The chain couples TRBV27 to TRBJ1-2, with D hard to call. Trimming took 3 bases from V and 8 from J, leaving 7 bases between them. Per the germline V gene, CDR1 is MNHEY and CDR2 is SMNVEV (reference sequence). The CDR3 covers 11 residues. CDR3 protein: CASSFNGGYTF. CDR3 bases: TGTGCCAGCAGTTTCAACGGGGGCTACACCTTC.

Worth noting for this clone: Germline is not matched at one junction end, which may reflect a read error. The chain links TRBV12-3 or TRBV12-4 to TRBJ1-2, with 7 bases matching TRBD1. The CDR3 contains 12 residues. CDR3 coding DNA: TGTGCCAGCAGTTTAGGGGGGACAGCGCTAAACTTC. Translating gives CASSLGGTALNF.

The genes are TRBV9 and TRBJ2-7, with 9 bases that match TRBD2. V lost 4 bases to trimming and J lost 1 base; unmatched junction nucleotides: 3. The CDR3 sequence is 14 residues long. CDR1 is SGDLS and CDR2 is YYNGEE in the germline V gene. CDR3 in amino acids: CASSLSGRSYEQYF. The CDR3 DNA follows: TGTGCCAGCAGCCTCAGCGGGAGGTCCTACGAGCAGTACTTC.

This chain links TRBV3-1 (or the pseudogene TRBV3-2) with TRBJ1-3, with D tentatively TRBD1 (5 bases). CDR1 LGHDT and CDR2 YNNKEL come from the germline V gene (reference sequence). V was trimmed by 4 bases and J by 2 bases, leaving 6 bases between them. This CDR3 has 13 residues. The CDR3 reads CASSRGTGNTIYF. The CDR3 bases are TGTGCCAGCAGCCGGGGCACTGGAAACACCATATATTTT.

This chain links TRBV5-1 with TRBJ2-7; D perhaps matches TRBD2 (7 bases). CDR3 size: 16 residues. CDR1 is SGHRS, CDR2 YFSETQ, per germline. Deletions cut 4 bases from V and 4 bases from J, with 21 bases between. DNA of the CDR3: TGCGCCAGCAGCCGCGCGGGGGACCCCAGGGGATACGAGCAGTACTTC. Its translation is CASSRAGDPRGYEQYF. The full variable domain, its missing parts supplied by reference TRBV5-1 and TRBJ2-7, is KAGVTQTPRYLIKTRGQQVTLSCSPISGHRSVSWYQQTPGQGLQFLFEYFSETQRNKGNFPGRFSGRQFSNSRSEMNVSTLELGDSALYLCASSRAGDPRGYEQYFGPGTRLTVT.

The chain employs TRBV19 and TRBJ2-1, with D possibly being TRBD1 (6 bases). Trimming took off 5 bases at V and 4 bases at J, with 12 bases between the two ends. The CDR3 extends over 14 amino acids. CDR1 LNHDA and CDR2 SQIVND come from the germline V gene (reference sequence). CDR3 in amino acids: CASSPVDRYNEQFF. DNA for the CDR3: TGTGCCAGTAGTCCGGTGGACAGATACAATGAGCAGTTCTTC. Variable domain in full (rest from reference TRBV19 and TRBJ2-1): DGGITQSPKYLFRKEGQNVTLSCEQNLNHDAMYWYRQDPGQGLRLIYYSQIVNDFQKGDIAEGYSVSREKKESFPLTVTSAQKNPTAFYLCASSPVDRYNEQFFGPGTRLTVL.

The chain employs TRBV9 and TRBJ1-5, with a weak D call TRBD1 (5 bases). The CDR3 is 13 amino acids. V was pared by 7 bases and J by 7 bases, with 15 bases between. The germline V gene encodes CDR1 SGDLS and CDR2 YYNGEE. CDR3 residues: CASAGGVGQPQHF. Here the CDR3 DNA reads TGTGCCAGCGCCGGGGGGGTTGGGCAGCCCCAGCATTTT.

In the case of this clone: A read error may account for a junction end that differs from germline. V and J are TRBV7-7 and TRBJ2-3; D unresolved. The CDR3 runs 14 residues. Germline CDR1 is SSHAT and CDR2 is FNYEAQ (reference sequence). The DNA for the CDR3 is TGTGCTAGCAGCTTACATGAGGTCTCAGATACGCAGTATTTT. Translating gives CASSLHEVSDTQYF.

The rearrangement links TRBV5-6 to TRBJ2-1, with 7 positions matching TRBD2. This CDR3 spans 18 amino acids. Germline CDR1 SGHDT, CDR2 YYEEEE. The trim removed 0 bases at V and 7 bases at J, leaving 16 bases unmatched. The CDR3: CASSLGLVGGPTGNEQFF. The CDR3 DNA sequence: TGTGCCAGCAGCTTGGGGTTGGTGGGAGGGCCCACGGGTAATGAGCAGTTCTTC.

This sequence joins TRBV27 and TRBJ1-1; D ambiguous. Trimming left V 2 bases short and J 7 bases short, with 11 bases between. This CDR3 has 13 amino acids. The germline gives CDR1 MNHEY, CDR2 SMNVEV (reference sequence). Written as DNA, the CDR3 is TGTGCCAGCAGTTTAGCTTTACAGAATGAAGCTTTCTTT. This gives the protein CASSLALQNEAFF.

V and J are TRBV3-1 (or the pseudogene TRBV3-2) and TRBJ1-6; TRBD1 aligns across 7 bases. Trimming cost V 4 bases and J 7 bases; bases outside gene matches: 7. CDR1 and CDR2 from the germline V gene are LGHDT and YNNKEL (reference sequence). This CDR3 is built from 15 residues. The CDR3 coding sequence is TGTGCCAGCAGCCCCACCGGGACAGCGAATTCACCCCTCCACTTT. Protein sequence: CASSPTGTANSPLHF.